The 8 T cell receptor beta chains in this list originate from one sample, sequenced in a study of OX40 agonist ivuxolimab in advanced cancers. Only in-frame clones appear in the TCRdb table, and some are missing; sequencing was by immunoSEQ multiplex PCR. The data hold 77,000 or so clones, with roughly 90% observed a single time. This specimen consisted of CD4+ or CD8+ T cells sorted from blood, obtained in a trial of the OX40 agonist ivuxolimab. The receptor set was obtained from an adult with an advanced solid tumor such as melanoma, head and neck, liver or kidney cancer.

V is TRBV5-1 and J is TRBJ1-4; D is unresolved. V gave up 7 bases and J gave up 13 bases, with 17 bases separating them. This CDR3 spans 12 amino acids. CDR1 and CDR2 from the germline V gene are SGHRS and YFSETQ. As DNA, the CDR3 is TGCGCCAGCGCCCAAACCCTCGGAAGACTGTTTTTT. Amino acid sequence: CASAQTLGRLFF.

V gene TRBV28 combines with J gene TRBJ2-4; D possibly corresponds to TRBD2 (6 bases). The CDR3 runs 17 residues. Germline V gene lookup returns CDR1 MDHEN and CDR2 SYDVKM. Trimming left V 2 bases short and J 1 base short, with 15 bases between. CDR3 nucleotide sequence: TGTGCCAGCAGTTTACCCCTCGGACGGGAGGCCAAAAACATTCAGTACTTC. The encoded protein is CASSLPLGREAKNIQYF.

The chain couples TRBV2 to TRBJ1-5; 7 nucleotides agree with TRBD1. The CDR3 loop spans 14 amino acids. V dropped 7 bases and J dropped 7; count of bases not matched to a gene: 10. The germline V gene has CDR1 SNHLY and CDR2 FYNNEI. The CDR3 DNA sequence: TGTGCCAGCACCACCCAGGGGGGTGAACAGCCCCAGCATTTT. Its translation: CASTTQGGEQPQHF.

The chain combines TRBV15 with TRBJ2-7; no clear D gene. There are 13 residues in the CDR3. Germline-derived CDR1 and CDR2 are LNHNV and YYDKDF (reference sequence). V was clipped by 5 bases and J by 6 bases, with 14 bases between them. CDR3 loop: CATSLETGTEQYF. DNA for the CDR3: TGTGCCACCAGCTTAGAGACTGGAACCGAGCAGTACTTC.

J is TRBJ2-5 and V is TRBV4-3; D perhaps matches TRBD1 (6 bases). Trimming took 1 base from V and 1 from J, leaving 19 bases between them. The CDR3 is made up of 18 amino acids. Germline V lookup: CDR1 LGHNA, CDR2 YSLEER. The CDR3 nucleotides are TGCGCCAGCAGCCAAGGCCCCAGTGTGGGGGCAAGCCAAGAGACCCAGTACTTC. The encoded protein is CASSQGPSVGASQETQYF.

The chain has TRBV18 and TRBJ2-1; tentative D call: TRBD1 (6 bases). This CDR3 has 14 amino acids. Trimming pared 0 bases from V and 14 bases from J, leaving 17 bases between. Germline V lookup: CDR1 KGHSH, CDR2 LQKENI. CDR3 amino acids: CASSPPSTGNSEFF. CDR3 sequence (DNA): TGTGCCAGCTCACCACCGTCAACAGGGAATTCTGAGTTCTTC.

The table lists this clone with a count of one. The rearrangement links TRBV29-1 to TRBJ2-7; a weak D match, TRBD1 (5 bases). This CDR3 region has 13 residues. Trimming left V 3 bases short and J 2 bases short, with 11 bases between. Per germline, CDR1 SQVTM and CDR2 ANQGSEA. Here the CDR3 reads CSVEAQGPYEQYF. The CDR3 DNA reads as TGCAGCGTTGAGGCGCAGGGCCCCTACGAGCAGTACTTC.

The rearrangement links TRBV5-1 to TRBJ2-7, with TRBD1 identical over 10 bases. Germline CDR1 and CDR2: SGHRS and YFSETQ. The CDR3 consists of 19 residues. After removal of 3 bases from V and 0 bases from J, the junction contained 15 bases not matched to a gene. The CDR3 DNA follows: TGCGCCAGCAGCTCAGGGACAGGGGCCGGGACTAGGAGCTCCTACGAGCAGTACTTC. Its protein product is CASSSGTGAGTRSSYEQYF.